This T cell receptor (beta chain) stems from a study of blood T cells in healthy people across ages. Study-wide background: Template switching captured about one barcoded beta molecule per two T cells.

The second PCR ran about 6 to 12 cycles with a sample-barcoded 5' primer and J-beta primers. Via MiXCR, TCRdb re-called the 5' RACE reads, giving one row per CDR3 protein. The sample has hundreds of thousands of distinct CDR3 sequences, under 45% seen once. This CDR3 has 14 amino acids. Germline CDR1 reads MNHEY; CDR2 reads SMNVEV (reference sequence). V was pared by 2 bases and J by 5 bases, with 5 bases of the junction left unmatched. Worth noting for this clonotype: Its antigen is undetermined.

Findings and caveats of the study: It was held that the diversity estimates obtained from one million T cells were underestimates. PBMCs were not sorted, which prevented a conclusive comparison of naive versus antigen-experienced cells.

Material: blood. The clonotype comes from a man in his sixties in good health. V is TRBV27 and J is TRBJ1-2; 7 nucleotides line up with TRBD1. Here the CDR3 reads CASSLDRVAYGYTF. The CDR3 DNA reads as TGTGCCAGCAGTTTAGACAGGGTTGCGTATGGCTACACCTTC.